This TCR beta chain was found in a study of PD-1 blockade in classical Hodgkin lymphoma. CDR1 LNHDA and CDR2 SQIVND come from the germline V gene (reference sequence). V lost 0 bases and J 1 base, leaving 10 bases between the germline ends. The CDR3 extends over 15 amino acids. Regarding time point: cycle 4 day 1 (C4D1), after more than five weeks of nivolumab. Brentuximab vedotin exposure varied, and every patient relapsed after autologous stem cell transplantation. Sequenced by immunoSEQ multiplex PCR; TCRdb stores in-frame clones only, minus some. This table has 35,000 to 50,000 clones, 55% to 80% appearing once.

The chain couples TRBV19 to TRBJ2-7; D is undetermined. This sequence originates from a human donor with classical Hodgkin lymphoma. The source was peripheral blood mononuclear cells (PBMCs), collected before the fourth cycle of nivolumab. The CDR3 sequence: CASSIDSDSSYEQYF. CDR3 sequence (DNA): TGTGCCAGTAGTATAGATTCAGACTCTTCCTACGAGCAGTACTTC.